The 2 T cell receptor beta chains below were found in one sample sequenced in a study of T-cell memory formation after mild COVID-19. One entry per CDR3 protein results from TCRdb running MiXCR on the 5' RACE reads. The sample includes roughly 510,000 distinct CDR3 sequences, roughly 17% of them seen just once. Sequencing was performed on PBMCs or a T cell subset sorted from them (not recorded which). The receptors derive from an adult woman who had mild COVID-19 (a few samples of this study predate the infection). Cell type and time point are not known.

The CDR3 DNA is TGTGCCAGCAGCTTGGGAGGGGGAGAGAGAGTAGAGCAGTACTTC. This gives the protein CASSLGGGERVEQYF. This chain links TRBV5-4 with TRBJ2-7, with a weak D call TRBD1 (6 bases). V was pared by 0 bases and J by 7 bases, with 17 bases between. Germline loops: CDR1 SGHNT, CDR2 YYREEE (reference sequence). The CDR3 sequence is 15 residues long.

This clonotype was detected many times. The genes are TRBV9 and TRBJ2-2; no clear D. The V gene lost 0 bases and the J gene lost 4 bases, with 10 bases spanning the gap. The CDR3 loop spans 15 amino acids. Germline-derived CDR1 and CDR2 are SGDLS and YYNGEE. The CDR3 region is CASSVGGATTGELFF. DNA for the CDR3: TGTGCCAGCAGCGTAGGAGGAGCCACCACCGGGGAGCTGTTTTTT.